The sequence of this T cell receptor beta chain was determined in a study of cytomegalovirus exposure and HLA in healthy donors. The wider study: The approximately 610 first-cohort repertoires shared a platform with the 120 or so validation repertoires, as reported in a later analysis.

Germline CDR1 and CDR2: SGHVT and SQSDAQ. The CDR3 extends over 17 amino acids. The trim removed 1 base at V and 1 base at J, leaving 7 bases unmatched. Assay used: immunoSEQ multiplex PCR; TCRdb lists only in-frame clones, some missing. The sample has some 56,000 clones; 90% to 95% are singletons. The donors formed part of the approximately 120-subject validation cohort, distinct from the roughly 600-subject first cohort. The TCR comes from a man between 18 and 35 years old in good health and CMV-seronegative. The sample was PBMCs. This chain connects TRBV7-4 to TRBJ2-1; 7 bases are shared with TRBD2. As DNA, the CDR3 is TGTGCCAGCAGCTTAGGGGTGGGAGGGCCATCCTACAATGAGCAGTTCTTC. Translated: CASSLGVGGPSYNEQFF.